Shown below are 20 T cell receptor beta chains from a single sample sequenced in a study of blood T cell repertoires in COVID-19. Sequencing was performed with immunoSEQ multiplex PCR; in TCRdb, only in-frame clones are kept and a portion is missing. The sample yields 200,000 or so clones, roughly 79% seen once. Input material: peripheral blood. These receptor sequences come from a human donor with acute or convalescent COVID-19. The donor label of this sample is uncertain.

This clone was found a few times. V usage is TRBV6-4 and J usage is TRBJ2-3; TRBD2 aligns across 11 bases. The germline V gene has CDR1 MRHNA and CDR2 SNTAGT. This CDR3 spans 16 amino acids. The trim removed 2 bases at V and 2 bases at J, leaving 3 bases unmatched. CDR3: CASSDSSGRATDTQYF. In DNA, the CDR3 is TGTGCCAGCAGTGACAGTAGCGGGAGGGCCACAGATACGCAGTATTTT.

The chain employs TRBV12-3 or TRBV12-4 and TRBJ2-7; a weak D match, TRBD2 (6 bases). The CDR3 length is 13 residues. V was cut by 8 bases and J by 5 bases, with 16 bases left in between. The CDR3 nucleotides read TGTGCCAGCCGCAAATACCCGGGAGACGAGCAGTACTTC. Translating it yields CASRKYPGDEQYF.

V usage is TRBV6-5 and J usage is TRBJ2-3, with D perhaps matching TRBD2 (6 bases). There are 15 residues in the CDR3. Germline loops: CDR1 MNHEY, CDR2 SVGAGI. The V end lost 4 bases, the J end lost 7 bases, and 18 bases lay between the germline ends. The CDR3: CASSSSGVRSNTQYF. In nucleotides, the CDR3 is TGTGCCAGCAGTTCATCGGGGGTTAGGTCAAATACGCAGTATTTT.

CDR3 DNA: TGTGCCAGCAGCGTACAGGGGGCTCGGTCCTACGAGCAGTACTTC. This codes for CASSVQGARSYEQYF. The J gene is TRBJ2-7, the V gene TRBV5-4; 9 bases match TRBD1. Germline assignment: CDR1 SGHNT and CDR2 YYREEE (reference sequence). The trim removed 4 bases at V and 1 base at J, leaving 6 bases unmatched. The CDR3 runs 15 residues. Together with reference TRBV5-4 and TRBJ2-7, the CDR3 gives the full variable domain: ETGVTQSPTHLIKTRGQQVTLRCSSQSGHNTVSWYQQALGQGPQFIFQYYREEENGRGNFPPRFSGLQFPNYSSELNVNALELDDSALYLCASSVQGARSYEQYFGPGTRLTVT.

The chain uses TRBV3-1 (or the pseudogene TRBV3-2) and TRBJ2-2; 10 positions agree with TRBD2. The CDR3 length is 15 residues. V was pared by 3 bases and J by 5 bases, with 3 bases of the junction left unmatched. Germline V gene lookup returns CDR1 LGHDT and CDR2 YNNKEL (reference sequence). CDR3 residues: CASSQVAGGTGELFF. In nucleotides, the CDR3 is TGTGCCAGCAGCCAGGTAGCGGGGGGAACCGGGGAGCTGTTTTTT.

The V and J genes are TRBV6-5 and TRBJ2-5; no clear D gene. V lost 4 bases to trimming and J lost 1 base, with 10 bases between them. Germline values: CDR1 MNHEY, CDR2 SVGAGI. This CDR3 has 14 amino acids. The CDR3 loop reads CASSLSPGQETQYF. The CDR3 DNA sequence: TGTGCCAGCAGTTTATCCCCAGGCCAAGAGACCCAGTACTTC.

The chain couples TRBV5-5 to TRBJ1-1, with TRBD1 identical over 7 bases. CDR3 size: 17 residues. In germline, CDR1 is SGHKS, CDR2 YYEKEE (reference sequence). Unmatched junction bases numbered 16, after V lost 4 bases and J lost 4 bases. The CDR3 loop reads CASSQRQGVWGITEAFF. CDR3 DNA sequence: TGTGCCAGCAGCCAAAGACAGGGCGTCTGGGGGATCACTGAAGCTTTCTTT.

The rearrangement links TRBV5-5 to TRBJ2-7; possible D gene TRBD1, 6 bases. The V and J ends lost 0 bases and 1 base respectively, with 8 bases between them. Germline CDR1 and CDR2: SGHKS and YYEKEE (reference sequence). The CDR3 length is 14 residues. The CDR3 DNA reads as TGTGCCAGCAGCTTGGGGACAGCTTCCTACGAGCAGTACTTC. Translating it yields CASSLGTASYEQYF. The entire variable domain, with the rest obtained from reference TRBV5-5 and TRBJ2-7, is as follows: DAGVTQSPTHLIKTRGQQVTLRCSPISGHKSVSWYQQVLGQGPQFIFQYYEKEERGRGNFPDRFSARQFPNYSSELNVNALLLGDSALYLCASSLGTASYEQYFGPGTRLTVT.

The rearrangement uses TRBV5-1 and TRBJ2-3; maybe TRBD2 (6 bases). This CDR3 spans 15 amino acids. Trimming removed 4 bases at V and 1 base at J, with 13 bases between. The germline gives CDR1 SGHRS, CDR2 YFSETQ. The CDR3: CASSMTSSGTDTQYF. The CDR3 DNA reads TGCGCCAGCAGCATGACTAGTTCGGGCACAGATACGCAGTATTTT.

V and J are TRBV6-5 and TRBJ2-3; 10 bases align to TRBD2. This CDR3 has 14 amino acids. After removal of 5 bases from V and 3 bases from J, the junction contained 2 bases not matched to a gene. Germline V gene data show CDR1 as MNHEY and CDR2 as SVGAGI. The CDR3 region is CASSKTSGTDTQYF. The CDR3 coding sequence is TGTGCCAGCAGTAAGACTAGCGGGACAGATACGCAGTATTTT.

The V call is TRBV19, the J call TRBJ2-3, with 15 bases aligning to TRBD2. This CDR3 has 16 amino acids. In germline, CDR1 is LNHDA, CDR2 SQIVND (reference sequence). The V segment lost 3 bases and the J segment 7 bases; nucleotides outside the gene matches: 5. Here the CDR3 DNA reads TGTGCCAGTAGTATCGGACTAGCGGGAGGGCCGAATACGCAGTATTTT. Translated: CASSIGLAGGPNTQYF.

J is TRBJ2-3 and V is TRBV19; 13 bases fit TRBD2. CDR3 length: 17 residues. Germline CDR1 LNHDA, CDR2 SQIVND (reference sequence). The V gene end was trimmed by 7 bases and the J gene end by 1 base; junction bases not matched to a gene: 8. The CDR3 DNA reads TGTGCCAGTACAAGGACTAGCGGGAGATTGGGCACAGATACGCAGTATTTT. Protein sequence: CASTRTSGRLGTDTQYF.

In DNA, the CDR3 is TGTGCCAGCAGCTTCGACAGGACAGATACGCAGTATTTT. Its translation: CASSFDRTDTQYF. The chain couples TRBV7-2 to TRBJ2-3; D might be TRBD1 (6 bases). CDR3 length: 13 residues. Germline V gives CDR1 SGHTA, CDR2 FQGNSA. V was shortened by 3 bases and J by 3 bases, with 7 bases between the two germline ends.

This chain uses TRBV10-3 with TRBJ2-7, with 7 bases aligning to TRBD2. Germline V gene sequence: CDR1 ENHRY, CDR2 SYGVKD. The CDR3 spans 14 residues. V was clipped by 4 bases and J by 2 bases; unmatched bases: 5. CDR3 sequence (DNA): TGTGCCATCAGTGGGGGGGGTTTTACCTACGAGCAGTACTTC. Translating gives CAISGGGFTYEQYF.

The CDR3 sequence: CASSPYRGSNSPLHF. In nucleotides, the CDR3 is TGTGCCAGCAGTCCCTACAGGGGTAGTAATTCACCCCTCCACTTT. This chain uses TRBV28 with TRBJ1-6, with 7 bases aligning to TRBD1. The CDR3 totals 15 residues. Germline CDR1 is MDHEN and CDR2 is SYDVKM. The junction had 7 bases not matched to a gene; V was cut back by 5 bases and J by 6 bases. The full variable domain, its missing parts supplied by reference TRBV28 and TRBJ1-6, is DVKVTQSSRYLVKRTGEKVFLECVQDMDHENMFWYRQDPGLGLRLIYFSYDVKMKEKGDIPEGYSVSREKKERFSLILESASTNQTSMYLCASSPYRGSNSPLHFGNGTRLTVT.

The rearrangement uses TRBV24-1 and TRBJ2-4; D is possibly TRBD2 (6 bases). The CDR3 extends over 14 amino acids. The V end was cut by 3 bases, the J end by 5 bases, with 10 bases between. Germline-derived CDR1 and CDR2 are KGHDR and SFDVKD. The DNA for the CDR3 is TGTGCCACCAGTGATGGGGAGGCGGAAAACATTCAGTACTTC. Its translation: CATSDGEAENIQYF.

The CDR3 DNA is TGCAGCGTTGAACGGGGACAGGGGGCGCGTGGCTACACCTTC. Amino acids: CSVERGQGARGYTF. The J gene is TRBJ1-2, the V gene TRBV29-1; 12 nucleotides align to TRBD1. CDR3 length equals 14 residues. From germline, CDR1 is SQVTM and CDR2 ANQGSEA. Unmatched junction bases numbered 5, after V lost 2 bases and J lost 7 bases.

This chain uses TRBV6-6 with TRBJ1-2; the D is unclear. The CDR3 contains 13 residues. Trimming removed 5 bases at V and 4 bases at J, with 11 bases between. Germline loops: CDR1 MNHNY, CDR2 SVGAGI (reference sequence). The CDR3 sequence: CASSPRVSYGYTF. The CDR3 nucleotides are TGTGCCAGCAGTCCCCGGGTCAGCTATGGCTACACCTTC.

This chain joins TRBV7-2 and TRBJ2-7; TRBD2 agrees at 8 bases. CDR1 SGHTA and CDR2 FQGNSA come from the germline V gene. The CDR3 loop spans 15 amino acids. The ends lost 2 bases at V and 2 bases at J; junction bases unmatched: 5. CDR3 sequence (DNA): TGTGCCAGCAGCTTAATGCTAGCGGGTCCCTACGAGCAGTACTTC. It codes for CASSLMLAGPYEQYF.

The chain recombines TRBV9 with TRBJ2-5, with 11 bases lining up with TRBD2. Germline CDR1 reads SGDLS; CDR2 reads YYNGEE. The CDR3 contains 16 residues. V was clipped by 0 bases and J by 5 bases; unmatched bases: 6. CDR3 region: CASSVGLAGGQETQYF. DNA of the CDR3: TGTGCCAGCAGCGTAGGGTTAGCGGGAGGGCAGGAGACCCAGTACTTC.